These 20 T cell receptor beta chains were sequenced from one sample in a study of OX40 agonist ivuxolimab in advanced cancers. Here immunoSEQ multiplex PCR was the method, and the copy in TCRdb shows in-frame clones only, minus some. Among about 41,000 clones, around 81% were seen once, and the ten largest hold 2.5% to 3%. The source was CD4+ or CD8+ T cells sorted from blood, collected in a trial of the OX40 agonist ivuxolimab. These receptors were taken from an adult with an advanced solid tumor such as melanoma, head and neck, liver or kidney cancer.

CDR3 sequence: CASSVEAGQANTEAFF. In DNA, the CDR3 is TGTGCCAGCAGCGTAGAAGCGGGACAGGCGAACACTGAAGCTTTCTTT. This chain connects TRBV9 to TRBJ1-1; 8 bases are shared with TRBD1. V shed 0 bases and J 1 base; nucleotides not matched to a gene: 5. CDR3 size: 16 residues. Germline CDR1 reads SGDLS; CDR2 reads YYNGEE. Looking up the rest from reference TRBV9 and TRBJ1-1 gives the full variable domain: DSGVTQTPKHLITATGQRVTLRCSPRSGDLSVYWYQQSLDQGLQFLIQYYNGEERAKGNILERFSAQQFPDLHSELNLSSLELGDSALYFCASSVEAGQANTEAFFGQGTRLTVV.

This rearrangement joins TRBV28 to TRBJ2-1, with 10 bases lining up with TRBD2. V lost 8 bases and J lost 7; bases outside the gene matches: 8. There are 14 residues in the CDR3. Germline V gene sequence: CDR1 MDHEN, CDR2 SYDVKM. The CDR3 DNA reads TGTGCCAGCGTTGGGGCTAGCGGGAGTAATGAGCAGTTCTTC. Protein: CASVGASGSNEQFF.

The gene calls are TRBV30 and TRBJ2-2; D is ambiguous. The CDR3 runs 16 residues. V was shortened by 3 bases and J by 3 bases, with 17 bases between the two germline ends. Germline assignment: CDR1 GTSNPN and CDR2 SVGIG (reference sequence). CDR3 in amino acids: CAWRTKGSLDTGELFF. The CDR3 DNA reads TGTGCCTGGAGAACCAAGGGTTCCCTGGACACCGGGGAGCTGTTTTTT.

The rearrangement joins TRBV28 to TRBJ1-2; a possible D gene is TRBD1 (5 bases). Trimming shortened V by 7 bases and J by 4 bases, and 13 bases separated the two germline ends. CDR3 size: 13 residues. Germline lookup yields CDR1 MDHEN and CDR2 SYDVKM. CDR3 region: CASTLGGGYGYTF. The DNA for the CDR3 is TGTGCCAGCACCTTGGGGGGGGGCTATGGCTACACCTTC.

The chain employs TRBV16 and TRBJ2-7; TRBD1 matches 7 bases. The J segment lost 3 bases and the V segment lost 4 bases, leaving 6 bases of the junction unmatched. The germline gives CDR1 KGHSY, CDR2 FQNENV. The CDR3 is 14 residues long. CDR3 in amino acids: CASSLPGGLYEQYF. In DNA, the CDR3 is TGTGCCAGCAGCCTCCCAGGGGGTCTCTACGAGCAGTACTTC.

This chain connects TRBV9 to TRBJ2-3, with D perhaps TRBD2 (5 bases). Germline V CDR1 and CDR2: SGDLS, YYNGEE. The CDR3 has 14 amino acids. V lost 1 base to trimming and J lost 4 bases, with 10 bases between them. The CDR3 nucleotides are TGTGCCAGCAGCGTATATGAGGGAGCAGATACGCAGTATTTT. This sequence encodes CASSVYEGADTQYF.

This clone was counted a single time. The rearrangement links TRBV4-1 to TRBJ1-3, with TRBD1 matching 9 bases. Germline CDR1 is MGHRA and CDR2 is YSYEKL. The CDR3 contains 15 residues. Germline trimming cut 4 bases from V and 4 bases from J; bases unmatched to any gene: 5. CDR3 in amino acids: CASSRDRDNGNTIYF. For the CDR3, the DNA is TGCGCCAGCAGCCGGGACAGGGACAACGGAAACACCATATATTTT.

The V and J genes are TRBV10-2 and TRBJ2-5, with 9 nucleotides matching TRBD1. Losses at the gene ends were 6 bases for V and 5 bases for J; bases not matched to a gene: 10. Germline loops: CDR1 WSHSY, CDR2 SAAADI. The CDR3 spans 15 residues. This chain's CDR3 is CASREDRGLGETQYF. CDR3 sequence (DNA): TGCGCCAGCAGGGAGGACAGGGGTCTTGGGGAGACCCAGTACTTC.

J is TRBJ2-3 and V is TRBV5-1; 11 positions agree with TRBD2. The ends lost 2 bases at V and 1 base at J; junction bases unmatched: 3. Germline CDR1 is SGHRS and CDR2 is YFSETQ. The CDR3 runs to 16 residues. CDR3 amino acids: CASSFLAGGGTDTQYF. The CDR3 bases are TGCGCCAGCAGCTTCCTAGCGGGAGGTGGCACAGATACGCAGTATTTT.

CDR3 coding DNA: TGTGCCAGCAGTTTAGGAGTTGATCAGCCCCAGCATTTT. It translates to CASSLGVDQPQHF. This chain connects TRBV28 to TRBJ1-5; the D is unclear. CDR1 is MDHEN and CDR2 is SYDVKM in the germline V gene. This CDR3 comprises 13 residues. V was trimmed by 2 bases and J by 5 bases, leaving 7 bases between them.

The sample holds a few counts of this clone. The chain combines TRBV5-4 with TRBJ1-1, with D perhaps TRBD1 (6 bases). V gave up 2 bases and J gave up 3 bases, with 14 bases separating them. Germline V gives CDR1 SGHNT, CDR2 YYREEE (reference sequence). The CDR3 is made up of 15 amino acids. The CDR3 DNA reads as TGTGCCAGCAGCTTCGGCCGGGACATATACACTGAAGCTTTCTTT. It is translated as CASSFGRDIYTEAFF.

By proportion, this clone is medium-sized. V is TRBV5-1 and J is TRBJ1-4; D uncertain. The V end was cut by 4 bases, the J end by 5 bases, with 24 bases between. Germline values: CDR1 SGHRS, CDR2 YFSETQ. The CDR3 covers 18 residues. CDR3 sequence: CASSGEVYFTPLNEKLFF. As DNA, the CDR3 is TGCGCCAGCAGCGGCGAAGTTTATTTTACACCTTTGAATGAAAAACTGTTTTTT.

Here the CDR3 reads CASSVEYPLAGEQFF. CDR3 bases: TGTGCCAGCAGCGTAGAGTATCCTCTAGCAGGGGAGCAGTTCTTC. J is TRBJ2-1 and V is TRBV9; D possibly uses TRBD1 or TRBD2 (5 bases each). The CDR3 runs to 15 residues. The V end lost 0 bases, the J end lost 10 bases, and 17 bases lay between the germline ends. CDR1 SGDLS and CDR2 YYNGEE come from the germline V gene.

This chain links TRBV10-3 with TRBJ2-1, with 10 bases lining up with TRBD1. V gave up 3 bases and J gave up 12 bases; unmatched junction bases: 11. Germline CDR1 reads ENHRY; CDR2 reads SYGVKD. The CDR3 has 15 residues. The CDR3 loop reads CAISDRDRGREWQFF. CDR3 nucleotides: TGTGCCATCAGTGACCGGGACAGGGGTAGGGAATGGCAGTTCTTC.

The genes are TRBV7-2 and TRBJ2-1, with a possible D match to TRBD2 (6 bases). This CDR3 has 15 residues. Germline CDR1 is SGHTA and CDR2 is FQGNSA. Trimming left V 5 bases short and J 0 bases short, with 11 bases between. This chain's CDR3 is CASSPSESSYNEQFF. CDR3 coding DNA: TGTGCCAGCAGCCCTAGCGAGAGCTCCTACAATGAGCAGTTCTTC.

V and J are TRBV6-5 and TRBJ1-2; 9 nucleotides line up with TRBD1. Trimming removed 8 bases from V and 5 bases from J; junction bases left unmatched: 12. The CDR3 sequence is 15 residues long. Germline assignment: CDR1 MNHEY and CDR2 SVGAGI. CDR3 residues: CASGRGGQGEYGYTF. The DNA of the CDR3 is TGTGCCAGCGGTAGGGGGGGACAGGGAGAATATGGCTACACCTTC.

The chain joins TRBV27 to TRBJ2-6; the D is unclear. Germline loops: CDR1 MNHEY, CDR2 SMNVEV (reference sequence). The CDR3 has 14 residues. V lost 5 bases and J lost 1, with 6 bases in between. The CDR3 protein is CASSPMSGANVLTF. The CDR3 region has the DNA TGTGCCAGCAGTCCTATGTCTGGGGCCAACGTCCTGACTTTC.

The chain couples TRBV28 to TRBJ1-2; possibly TRBD1 for D (6 bases). The CDR3 loop spans 14 amino acids. Trimming cost V 6 bases and J 3 bases, with 14 bases left between them. Germline values: CDR1 MDHEN, CDR2 SYDVKM. The DNA of the CDR3 is TGTGCCAGCAGGACGACAGGAGCGTACTATGGCTACACCTTC. Its translation is CASRTTGAYYGYTF.

This chain links TRBV6-6 with TRBJ1-1; D perhaps matches TRBD1 (6 bases). The CDR3 loop spans 11 amino acids. Germline V gene sequence: CDR1 MNHNY, CDR2 SVGAGI (reference sequence). The ends were cut back, 0 bases at V and 12 bases at J, with 8 bases in the middle. The chain's CDR3 is CASSYSDRSFF. CDR3 nucleotides: TGTGCCAGCAGTTACTCGGACAGATCTTTCTTT.

The chain carries TRBV2 and TRBJ1-2; a weak D match, TRBD1 (6 bases). V was trimmed by 4 bases and J by 12 bases, leaving 15 bases between them. Germline CDR1 and CDR2: SNHLY and FYNNEI. The CDR3 has 12 amino acids. Here the CDR3 reads CASSVRTVENTF. CDR3 nucleotide sequence: TGTGCCAGCAGTGTCAGGACAGTCGAAAACACCTTC.